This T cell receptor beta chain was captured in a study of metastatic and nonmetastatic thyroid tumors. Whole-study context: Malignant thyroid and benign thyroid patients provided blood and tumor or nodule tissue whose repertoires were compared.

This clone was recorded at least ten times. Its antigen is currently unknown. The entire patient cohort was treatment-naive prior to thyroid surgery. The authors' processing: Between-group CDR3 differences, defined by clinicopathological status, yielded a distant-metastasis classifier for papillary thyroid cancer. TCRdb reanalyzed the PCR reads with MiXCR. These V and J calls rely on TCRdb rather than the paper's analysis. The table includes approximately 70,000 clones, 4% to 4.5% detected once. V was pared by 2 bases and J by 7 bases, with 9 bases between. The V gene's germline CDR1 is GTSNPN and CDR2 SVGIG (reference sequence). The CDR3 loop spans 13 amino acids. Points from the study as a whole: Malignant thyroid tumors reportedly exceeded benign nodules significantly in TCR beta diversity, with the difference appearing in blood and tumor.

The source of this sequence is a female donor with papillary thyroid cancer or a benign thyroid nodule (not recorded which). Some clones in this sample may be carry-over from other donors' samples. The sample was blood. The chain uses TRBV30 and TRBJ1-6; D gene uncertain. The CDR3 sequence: CAWSREENSPLHF. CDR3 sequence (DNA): TGTGCCTGGAGTAGGGAAGAGAATTCACCCCTCCACTTT.